Below are 26 T cell receptor beta chains sequenced from a single sample in a study of CD8 T cells in Susac syndrome. With random hexamers, roughly 0.5 to 1 ug RNA was reverse transcribed. One entry per CDR3 protein, called by TCRdb with MiXCR from the immunoSEQ multiplex PCR reads. Found here are about 200,000 distinct CDR3 sequences, approximately 95% of them singletons; the top ten hold about 0.1%. The source material was CD4+ T cells from PBMCs. Receptors were obtained from a human donor in good health.

The chain uses TRBV5-6 and TRBJ1-2; D is ambiguous. V dropped 0 bases and J dropped 0 bases, with 9 bases sitting between them. CDR3 length: 15 amino acids. The germline gives CDR1 SGHDT, CDR2 YYEEEE. DNA of the CDR3: TGTGCCAGCAGCTTGGATCGGAAGACTAACTATGGCTACACCTTC. Translating it yields CASSLDRKTNYGYTF.

The chain employs TRBV24-1 and TRBJ2-3; the D is unclear. Trimming removed 5 bases at V and 2 bases at J, with 13 bases between. Germline lookup yields CDR1 KGHDR and CDR2 SFDVKD. This CDR3 has 15 residues. The CDR3 loop is CATSGAGAPTDTQYF. CDR3 in DNA: TGTGCCACCAGTGGGGCAGGCGCCCCCACAGATACGCAGTATTTT.

The table lists this clonotype with a few counts. V usage is TRBV5-1 and J usage is TRBJ2-3, with D hard to call. The CDR3 sequence is 12 residues long. Trimming took 4 bases from V and 7 from J, leaving 10 bases between them. Germline CDR1 is SGHRS and CDR2 is YFSETQ. This chain's CDR3 is CASSLTENTQYF. In nucleotides, the CDR3 is TGCGCCAGCAGCCTAACCGAGAATACGCAGTATTTT.

The genes are TRBV29-1 and TRBJ2-5; unclear D gene. This CDR3 is 12 amino acids long. The V end was cut by 4 bases, the J end by 5 bases, with 11 bases between. The germline V gene encodes CDR1 SQVTM and CDR2 ANQGSEA. In DNA form, the CDR3 reads TGCAGCGTTGGAGAGTTAGGGGAGACCCAGTACTTC. It is translated as CSVGELGETQYF.

The V gene is TRBV30, the J gene TRBJ2-7, with D maybe TRBD2 (5 bases). The germline gives CDR1 GTSNPN, CDR2 SVGIG (reference sequence). This CDR3 has 13 amino acids. Trimming stripped 1 base from V and 1 base from J, with 8 bases between. CDR3: CAWSDRRSYEQYF. The CDR3 DNA sequence: TGTGCCTGGAGTGACCGGAGGTCCTACGAGCAGTACTTC.

The rearrangement joins TRBV27 to TRBJ2-6; the D gene is possibly TRBD1 (5 bases). This CDR3 has 17 residues. The germline CDR1 and CDR2 sequences are MNHEY and SMNVEV (reference sequence). Trimming removed 0 bases from V and 3 bases from J, with 12 bases in between. CDR3 bases: TGTGCCAGCAGTTTATCGGCCAGGGTGGTTGGGGCCAACGTCCTGACTTTC. Translating it yields CASSLSARVVGANVLTF.

V gene TRBV6-1 combines with J gene TRBJ1-3; 7 bases align to TRBD1. Losses at the gene ends were 6 bases for V and 7 bases for J; bases not matched to a gene: 12. The CDR3 is 15 amino acids. The V gene's germline CDR1 is MNHNS and CDR2 SASEGT. Written as DNA, the CDR3 is TGTGCCAGCAGCGTGAAGACAGGGCCTTTGAACACCATATATTTT. Encoded protein: CASSVKTGPLNTIYF.

This rearrangement joins TRBV6-6 to TRBJ1-1, with a weak D call TRBD1 (5 bases). V lost 0 bases and J 10 bases, leaving 12 bases between the germline ends. The germline CDR1 and CDR2 sequences are MNHNY and SVGAGI (reference sequence). The CDR3 has 13 amino acids. The CDR3 protein is CASSYSGQGGAFF. CDR3 nucleotides: TGTGCCAGCAGTTACTCAGGTCAGGGAGGAGCTTTCTTT.

This sequence joins TRBV12-3 or TRBV12-4 and TRBJ2-7; TRBD2 aligns across 9 bases. With V trimmed by 6 bases and J by 6 bases, 6 bases remained unmatched. This CDR3 is 13 amino acids long. The DNA of the CDR3 is TGTGCCAGCAGCACCGGCGGGGGGGGCGAGCAGTACTTC. As protein: CASSTGGGGEQYF.

CDR3 amino acids: CASRSDSDQPQHF. CDR3 in DNA: TGTGCCAGCAGGTCGGACAGTGATCAGCCCCAGCATTTT. The chain has TRBV12-3 or TRBV12-4 and TRBJ1-5, with TRBD1 as a possible D gene (6 bases). There are 13 residues in the CDR3. V lost 6 bases and J lost 5, with 11 bases in between.

J is TRBJ1-1 and V is TRBV5-1; weak D call: TRBD1 (5 bases). The CDR3 runs 16 residues. In germline, CDR1 is SGHRS, CDR2 YFSETQ. Trimming left V 2 bases short and J 1 base short, with 15 bases between. CDR3 DNA: TGCGCCAGCAGCTTATTACAGGCCTCCAGGAACACTGAAGCTTTCTTT. This gives the protein CASSLLQASRNTEAFF.

V is TRBV5-6 and J is TRBJ2-1; 8 bases align to TRBD1. V was clipped by 0 bases and J by 5 bases; unmatched bases: 4. The CDR3 runs to 15 residues. Germline CDR1 and CDR2: SGHDT and YYEEEE. CDR3 in DNA: TGTGCCAGCAGCTTGGACGGACAGGGAGACAATGAGCAGTTCTTC. Translation gives CASSLDGQGDNEQFF.

The V and J genes are TRBV9 and TRBJ2-7, with D maybe TRBD1 (5 bases). This CDR3 has 15 residues. Trimming stripped 1 base from V and 6 bases from J, with 17 bases between. Per germline, CDR1 SGDLS and CDR2 YYNGEE. CDR3 bases: TGTGCCAGCAGCGTATCTGCCACGGCTCAGGGCGAGCAGTACTTC. It specifies CASSVSATAQGEQYF.

This clonotype was recorded only once. The chain joins TRBV5-1 to TRBJ2-3, with 7 bases lining up with TRBD1. CDR1 SGHRS and CDR2 YFSETQ come from the germline V gene. This CDR3 has 16 amino acids. Trimming cost V 4 bases and J 3 bases; bases outside gene matches: 11. Written as DNA, the CDR3 is TGCGCCAGCAGCCCTCGATCAGGGGGTAGTACAGATACGCAGTATTTT. This sequence encodes CASSPRSGGSTDTQYF.

The chain is built from TRBV20-1 and TRBJ1-5; 9 bases fit TRBD1. Germline V CDR1 and CDR2: DFQATT, SNEGSKA (reference sequence). The CDR3 covers 12 residues. CDR3 protein: CRVGQGVQPQHF. The DNA of the CDR3 is TGCAGGGTGGGACAGGGAGTACAGCCCCAGCATTTT.

The chain recombines TRBV19 with TRBJ2-5, with D tentatively TRBD2 (6 bases). The CDR3 contains 13 residues. Germline CDR1 reads LNHDA; CDR2 reads SQIVND (reference sequence). V shed 7 bases and J shed 0 bases, with 9 bases lying between them. The CDR3 DNA sequence: TGTGCCAGTACCGGGACTCACCAAGAGACCCAGTACTTC. It translates to CASTGTHQETQYF.

The chain carries TRBV30 and TRBJ1-2, with D possibly TRBD1 on 5 matching bases. V was pared by 7 bases and J by 6 bases, with 27 bases between. CDR1 and CDR2 from the germline V gene are GTSNPN and SVGIG (reference sequence). The CDR3 covers 16 residues. The CDR3 reads CAFNGLRRDTGDGYTF. DNA of the CDR3: TGTGCCTTTAACGGGCTCCGGAGGGATACAGGCGATGGCTACACCTTC.

V gene TRBV19 combines with J gene TRBJ2-1, with a possible D match to TRBD2 (6 bases). CDR3 size: 16 residues. Germline lookup yields CDR1 LNHDA and CDR2 SQIVND (reference sequence). Trimming removed 8 bases from V and 15 bases from J, with 32 bases in between. The CDR3 sequence: CASGVGSDRGTRGPFF. The CDR3 DNA follows: TGTGCCAGTGGCGTTGGTAGTGATCGGGGGACTCGGGGTCCGTTCTTC.

The rearrangement links TRBV4-1 to TRBJ2-7, with 7 bases aligning to TRBD1. CDR3 length: 18 amino acids. V was clipped by 1 base and J by 5 bases; unmatched bases: 17. Per the germline V gene, CDR1 is MGHRA and CDR2 is YSYEKL. CDR3 nucleotide sequence: TGCGCCAGCAGCCAAGTCTTCGGCCCAAGGGACAGCGCCGACGAGCAGTACTTC. Translation gives CASSQVFGPRDSADEQYF.

The chain combines TRBV28 with TRBJ2-2; no clear D gene. The germline V and J ends were trimmed by 10 bases and 0 bases, with 9 bases remaining between them. In germline, CDR1 is MDHEN, CDR2 SYDVKM. CDR3 length: 13 residues. CDR3 in DNA: TGTGCCATCGGCGGCCCGAACACCGGGGAGCTGTTTTTT. This translates into CAIGGPNTGELFF.

The chain recombines TRBV4-2 with TRBJ2-4, with 9 nucleotides matching TRBD2. V shed 0 bases, J shed 0 bases, and the junction held 3 bases outside the gene matches. This CDR3 is 17 amino acids long. The germline CDR1 and CDR2 sequences are LGHNA and YNFKEQ. DNA of the CDR3: TGTGCCAGCAGCCAAGAGCCGACTAGCGGAGCCAAAAACATTCAGTACTTC. It translates to CASSQEPTSGAKNIQYF.

The chain recombines TRBV9 with TRBJ2-5, with 7 positions matching TRBD1. The V gene end was trimmed by 0 bases and the J gene end by 6 bases; junction bases not matched to a gene: 11. This CDR3 is 16 amino acids long. CDR1 and CDR2 from the germline V gene are SGDLS and YYNGEE. As DNA, the CDR3 is TGTGCCAGCAGCGTAGGGGACGACAGGGTCAGGAAGACCCAGTACTTC. It specifies CASSVGDDRVRKTQYF.

CDR3 DNA: TGTGCCAGCAGCTCGGCCCTAGCGGGGGGCGTCACAGATACGCAGTATTTT. Translating it yields CASSSALAGGVTDTQYF. The gene calls are TRBV7-3 and TRBJ2-3, with 11 bases matching TRBD2. J gave up 2 bases and V 4 bases, and 8 bases lay outside the gene matches. Germline assignment: CDR1 SGHTA and CDR2 FQGTGA. CDR3 length equals 17 residues.

The V and J genes are TRBV24-1 and TRBJ2-1, with D perhaps TRBD1 (6 bases). Trimming pared 3 bases from V and 2 bases from J, leaving 10 bases between. The CDR3 spans 15 residues. Germline CDR1 KGHDR, CDR2 SFDVKD. The CDR3 DNA reads as TGTGCCACCAGTGATCGGACAGTCGCCTACAATGAGCAGTTCTTC. Translated: CATSDRTVAYNEQFF.

The genes are TRBV7-2 and TRBJ1-1; TRBD1 agrees at 7 bases. CDR1 and CDR2 from the germline V gene are SGHTA and FQGNSA. This CDR3 is built from 17 residues. Trimming took 5 bases from V and 5 from J; bases not matched to a gene: 17. The CDR3 coding sequence is TGTGCCAGCAGCAGACGGATACCGACAGGGATCGAGACTGAAGCTTTCTTT. Translation: CASSRRIPTGIETEAFF.

V usage is TRBV7-2 and J usage is TRBJ2-2, with 8 bases matching TRBD2. Germline V gene sequence: CDR1 SGHTA, CDR2 FQGNSA. Trimming at V came to 5 bases and at J to 2 bases, leaving 7 bases not matched to a gene. The CDR3 consists of 16 residues. The CDR3 nucleotides read TGTGCCAGCAGCGCAACAGCGGGGGTAAACACCGGGGAGCTGTTTTTT. This encodes CASSATAGVNTGELFF.